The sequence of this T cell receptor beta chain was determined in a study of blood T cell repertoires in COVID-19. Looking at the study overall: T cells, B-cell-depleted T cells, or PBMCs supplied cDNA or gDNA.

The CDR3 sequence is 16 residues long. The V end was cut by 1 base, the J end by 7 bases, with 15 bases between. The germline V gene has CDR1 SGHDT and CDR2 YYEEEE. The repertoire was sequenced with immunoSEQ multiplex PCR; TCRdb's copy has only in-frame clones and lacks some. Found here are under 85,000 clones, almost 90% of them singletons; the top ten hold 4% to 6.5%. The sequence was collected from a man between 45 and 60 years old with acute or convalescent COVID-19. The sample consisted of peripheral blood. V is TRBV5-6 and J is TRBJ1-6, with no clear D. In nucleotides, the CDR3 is TGTGCCAGCAGCTTGCGGGGTACTCGGTGGAATTCACCCCTCCACTTT. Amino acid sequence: CASSLRGTRWNSPLHF. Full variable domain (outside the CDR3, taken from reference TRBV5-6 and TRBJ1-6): DAGVTQSPTHLIKTRGQQVTLRCSPKSGHDTVSWYQQALGQGPQFIFQYYEEEERQRGNFPDRFSGHQFPNYSSELNVNALLLGDSALYLCASSLRGTRWNSPLHFGNGTRLTVT.